This TCR beta chain was documented in a study of identical twins (dated by TCRdb to about 2016). Regarding the study in general: The study deep-sequenced TCR alpha and beta repertoires from monozygotic twins, unrelated adults of various ages and cord blood to test whether fetal clonotypes persist. To rule out contamination, the twin experiments were replicated at different times with different library preparation protocols. The paper's findings and limits, for the study overall: Fewer insertions were carried by abundant cord blood beta clonotypes, a similar but weaker trend appeared in young adult naive repertoires, and no such trend appeared in memory repertoires. Compared with coincidental sharing between unrelated individuals, an excess of low generation-probability sequences was observed among out-of-frame TCR alpha sequences shared between twins. Because the same donors could not be followed over many years, conclusions were based on cross-sectional statistical analysis. Invariant T cells such as MAIT and iNKT could partly confound zero-insertion analyses, although diverse VJ usage argued against such confounding for most clonotypes. In beta out-of-frame sequences, excess twin sharing was weaker, because having fewer shared sequences lowered the signal-to-noise ratio. In monozygotic twins, recombination models systematically underestimated out-of-frame TCR alpha sharing, but the models matched the sharing seen between unrelated individuals.

A note on this clonotype: Its antigen specificity is not known. Nothing much larger sits one base from this clone, and base qualities are not available.

All donors were healthy Caucasians. Three pairs of female monozygotic twins, all aged about 18 to 30 years, were included in the twin cohort. Positive isolation kits from Invitrogen were used to isolate CD4+ and CD8+ T cell populations. Reading from cysteine to phenylalanine, the CDR3 counts 17 amino acids. Here the CDR3 DNA is all that survives: 51 bases in frame from base 1. The germline V gene sets CDR1 to SGHDN and CDR2 to FVKESK. The trim is 0 bases for V and 5 bases for J, with a gap of 19 bases between the germline ends. The library was generated by 5' RACE. TCRdb records Illumina HiSeq 2000 as the sequencer. Template switching added a universal primer binding site, and the final cDNA carried a unique molecular identifier that allowed TCR cDNA molecules to be counted accurately. Specific primers in the conserved constant-segment region were used to synthesize first-strand cDNA for the TCR alpha and beta chains. To control for contamination, every cDNA library was double barcoded, receiving both a SMART-Mk sample barcode and Illumina barcodes. TruSeq adapter sequences and Illumina sample barcodes were added in two successive PCR steps. Sequencing of the TCR alpha and beta cDNA libraries was done on the Illumina HiSeq platform using custom primers. Under the source paper's analysis protocol: MiGEC processed the raw reads to extract unique molecular identifiers, while MiXCR was used to determine the CDR3 positions. For each individual, recombination models were inferred using an EM algorithm with the repgenHMM and IGoR tools. The analysis of shared clonotypes was done with the tcR package in R, with sharing normalized by the product of cloneset sizes. To study raw recombination free of thymic and clonal selection effects, out-of-frame nonproductive sequences were analyzed. The public sequencing data were trimmed at Q25 with fastp and processed into clonotypes with MiXCR by TCRdb, which kept only in-frame beta chains. CDR3 protein sequences are deduplicated, and each keeps its most common genes and DNA. Clone size and V and J calls follow TCRdb, not the original study. This sample is represented by approximately 490,000 distinct CDR3 sequences; about a fifth of them were singletons. 0.45% to 0.5% of the sample comes from the top ten.

This sample also belongs to another study, concerning yellow fever vaccine responses in identical twins. That second report states: The T cell response to vaccination in identical twins was reported by the authors to appear partly convergent and partly personalized. In identical twins, the study followed T cell clones that responded to the vaccine with precision.

This chain is built from TRBV14 and TRBJ2-5; TRBD2 is a possible D gene, resting on 7 matching bases. Input material: CD4+ T cells sorted from blood. The source is a young woman in good health. The DNA sequence is as follows: TGTGCCAGCAGCCAAGAACAGGGAGGGGCGCAGCGGGAGACCCAGTACTTC. It translates as CASSQEQGGAQRETQYF.